The clone carrying this TCR beta chain has a handful of counts. Trimming cost V 0 bases and J 0 bases, with 7 bases left between them. This CDR3 has 14 residues. Per the germline V gene, CDR1 is SGHNT and CDR2 is YYREEE (reference sequence). This entry is derived from a study of blood T cell repertoires in COVID-19. As for the study in general: Specimens from acute and convalescent COVID-19 originated in the United States, Italy and Spain. T cells, B-cell-depleted T cells, or PBMCs supplied cDNA or gDNA.

As originally analysed: Reference gene primer amplification gave nucleated cell count estimates. Using immunoSEQ multiplex PCR, the repertoire was profiled, and TCRdb retains in-frame clones only, with some absent. V and J calls and clone size are copied from that table; D and trimming were computed from the DNA. The sample consists of about 130,000 clones, 90% of them appearing once. This clonotype was sampled from a man between 60 and 70 years old with COVID-19, enrolled during active disease. The sequencing sample was made of peripheral blood. The genes are TRBV5-4 and TRBJ2-7, with D unresolved. DNA of the CDR3: TGTGCCAGCAGCTTGGACCAGGCCTCCTACGAGCAGTACTTC. Its translation: CASSLDQASYEQYF.